The sequence of this T cell receptor (beta chain) was determined in a study of CD8 T cells in ankylosing spondylitis. The length of the CDR3 is 15 residues. The ends lost 8 bases at V and 2 bases at J; junction bases unmatched: 12. Germline CDR1 MNHEY, CDR2 SMNVEV (reference sequence). A single record per CDR3 protein comes from TCRdb applying MiXCR to the 5' RACE reads. This table has about 340,000 distinct CDR3 sequences, 14% to 15% appearing once. This TCR was sampled from a male donor with ankylosing spondylitis or in good health (not recorded which). This chain links TRBV27 with TRBJ2-7, with 7 bases that match TRBD2. The sample consisted of blood, either unsorted or a sorted T cell fraction (not recorded which). The CDR3 reads CASFAPLGGAYEQYF. The CDR3, as DNA: TGTGCCAGCTTTGCGCCTTTGGGGGGGGCCTACGAGCAGTACTTC.